These 9 T cell receptor beta chains came from one sample sequenced in a study of T cells in Graves' hyperthyroidism and ophthalmopathy. TCR beta CDR3 regions were amplified from RNA. The HTBI primer set served for first-round RT-PCR of the TCR CDR3. TCRdb called the multiplex PCR reads again in MiXCR, with one record for every CDR3 protein. The sample comprises hundreds of thousands of distinct CDR3 sequences, about 20% of which are singletons, and over 45% rests with the top ten. The specimen was blood. These receptors were obtained from a man aged 35 to 55 with Graves' ophthalmopathy.

This chain links TRBV9 with TRBJ2-7; TRBD1 aligns across 9 bases. CDR3 size: 16 residues. With V trimmed by 4 bases and J by 5 bases, 13 bases remained unmatched. Per the germline V gene, CDR1 is SGDLS and CDR2 is YYNGEE. For the CDR3, the DNA is TGTGCCAGCAGCCCCCGGGGCGGACAGGGGATTGACGAGCAGTACTTC. It yields the protein CASSPRGGQGIDEQYF.

The rearrangement uses TRBV5-6 and TRBJ1-2; D remains unclear. Looked up from germline, CDR1 is SGHDT and CDR2 is YYEEEE. Trimming removed 0 bases at V and 4 bases at J, with 13 bases between. This CDR3 comprises 15 residues. DNA for the CDR3: TGTGCCAGCAGCTTGGTTCAACCGGGGAGCTATGGCTACACCTTC. Protein product: CASSLVQPGSYGYTF. Supplemented by reference TRBV5-6 and TRBJ1-2, the full variable domain reads DAGVTQSPTHLIKTRGQQVTLRCSPKSGHDTVSWYQQALGQGPQFIFQYYEEEERQRGNFPDRFSGHQFPNYSSELNVNALLLGDSALYLCASSLVQPGSYGYTFGSGTRLTVV.

In its sample, this clonotype was seen many times. The rearrangement joins TRBV7-2 to TRBJ2-7; perhaps TRBD2 as D (8 bases). The CDR3 is 16 residues long. Trimming cost V 1 base and J 3 bases, with 16 bases left between them. From germline, CDR1 is SGHTA and CDR2 FQGNSA. The chain's CDR3 is CASSLDAGGTSYEQYF. The CDR3 DNA sequence: TGTGCCAGCAGCTTAGATGCAGGGGGGACTAGCTACGAGCAGTACTTC.

The rearrangement links TRBV19 to TRBJ2-5, with D possibly TRBD1 on 6 matching bases. The germline gives CDR1 LNHDA, CDR2 SQIVND (reference sequence). V was cut by 4 bases and J by 2 bases, with 14 bases left in between. This CDR3 is built from 15 residues. The CDR3 here is CASSTRGGQQETQYF. CDR3 in DNA: TGTGCCAGTAGTACCCGGGGTGGACAGCAAGAGACCCAGTACTTC.

Many counts were recorded for this clonotype. The CDR3: CASSQEWTGNTEQYF. Here the CDR3 DNA reads TGTGCCAGCAGCCAAGAATGGACAGGAAACACCGAGCAGTACTTC. V and J are TRBV3-1 and TRBJ2-7; 7 bases map to TRBD1. CDR1 is LGHDT, CDR2 YNNKEL, per germline (reference sequence). The CDR3 has 15 residues. V shed 0 bases and J 6 bases; nucleotides not matched to a gene: 8.

This clonotype turned up a few times. Here the CDR3 reads CASSHRGTSTDTQYF. CDR3 DNA sequence: TGTGCCAGCAGCCACAGGGGAACTAGCACAGATACGCAGTATTTT. V is TRBV6-1 and J is TRBJ2-3, with 7 bases lining up with TRBD1. In germline, CDR1 is MNHNS, CDR2 SASEGT. The CDR3 covers 15 residues. The V and J ends lost 6 bases and 0 bases, in that order; junction bases with no gene match: 6.

This clonotype has at least ten counts. The chain recombines TRBV11-2 with TRBJ2-1, with 8 positions matching TRBD1. Looked up from germline, CDR1 is SGHAT and CDR2 is FQNNGV. V trimming: 5 bases; J trimming: 5 bases; junction bases outside the gene matches: 5. There are 14 residues in the CDR3. The DNA for the CDR3 is TGTGCCAGCAGCCTCACAGGGGGAAACAATGAGCAGTTCTTC. Translation: CASSLTGGNNEQFF.

This clonotype was detected only a few times. V and J are TRBV4-2 and TRBJ2-3, with D possibly TRBD2 on 5 matching bases. The CDR3 is 14 amino acids. Germline loops: CDR1 LGHNA, CDR2 YNFKEQ. Between the trimmed V and J ends, which lost 7 bases and 6 bases, there was a span of 17 bases. For the CDR3, the DNA is TGTGCCAGCACCCACACTAGTTCGTCGGATACGCAGTATTTT. Its translation: CASTHTSSSDTQYF.

This clonotype has only a few counts. The chain uses TRBV9 and TRBJ1-1, with D maybe TRBD1 (6 bases). V dropped 5 bases and J dropped 0 bases, with 14 bases sitting between them. The germline CDR1 and CDR2 sequences are SGDLS and YYNGEE. The CDR3 spans 15 residues. CDR3 sequence: CASSRGGALNTEAFF. The CDR3 DNA is TGTGCCAGCAGTCGAGGGGGGGCTTTGAACACTGAAGCTTTCTTT.